These 13 T cell receptor beta chains share one sample of origin, sequenced in a study of OX40 agonist ivuxolimab in advanced cancers. Sequenced by immunoSEQ multiplex PCR; TCRdb stores in-frame clones only, minus some. The sample records approximately 19,000 clones, around three quarters being singletons. The sample was CD4+ or CD8+ T cells sorted from blood, taken in a trial of the OX40 agonist ivuxolimab. The receptor source for this set is an adult with an advanced solid tumor such as melanoma, head and neck, liver or kidney cancer.

In its sample, this clone was seen a few times. The chain recombines TRBV15 with TRBJ2-7; no clear D. This CDR3 spans 16 amino acids. Germline CDR1 and CDR2: LNHNV and YYDKDF (reference sequence). The ends were cut back, 0 bases at V and 3 bases at J, with 15 bases in the middle. CDR3 region: CATSRDAFRLDYEQYF. The CDR3 DNA reads TGTGCCACCAGCAGAGATGCTTTTCGGCTGGACTACGAGCAGTACTTC.

The chain employs TRBV7-8 and TRBJ2-7; perhaps D is TRBD1 or TRBD2 (5 bases each). Per the germline V gene, CDR1 is SGHVS and CDR2 is FQNEAQ. Between the trimmed V and J ends, which lost 5 bases and 5 bases, there was a span of 19 bases. The CDR3 consists of 15 residues. DNA for the CDR3: TGTGCCAGCAGCCCGAGTCTGGGGGTTTCCCACGAGCAGTACTTC. It yields the protein CASSPSLGVSHEQYF.

V gene TRBV7-3 combines with J gene TRBJ2-2; possible D gene TRBD1, 5 bases. Trimming stripped 8 bases from V and 3 bases from J, with 22 bases between. There are 17 residues in the CDR3. Germline V gene data show CDR1 as SGHTA and CDR2 as FQGTGA. The CDR3 here is CASGQPPHFEHTGELFF. Written as DNA, the CDR3 is TGTGCCAGCGGACAACCACCCCACTTTGAACACACCGGGGAGCTGTTTTTT.

This clone was detected only once. The chain uses TRBV7-8 and TRBJ2-5; D gene ambiguous. The tail of the sequence fits TRBJ2-7 better, so the J call may be wrong. Looked up from germline, CDR1 is SGHVS and CDR2 is FQNEAQ. This CDR3 region has 11 residues. The CDR3, as DNA: TGTGCCAGCAGCTTAGGGACCGAGCAGTACTTC. Protein: CASSLGTEQYF.

The chain links TRBV4-3 to TRBJ1-1; D possibly corresponds to TRBD1 (6 bases). There are 15 residues in the CDR3. The germline V gene encodes CDR1 LGHNA and CDR2 YSLEER. V lost 0 bases and J 3 bases, leaving 11 bases between the germline ends. The CDR3 DNA reads as TGCGCCAGCAGCCAAGATCGTCAGGGGTACACTGAAGCTTTCTTT. It codes for CASSQDRQGYTEAFF.

This chain joins TRBV7-3 and TRBJ2-3, with a possible D match to TRBD1 (6 bases). The length of the CDR3 is 12 residues. Per germline, CDR1 SGHTA and CDR2 FQGTGA. Deletions cut 4 bases from V and 6 bases from J, with 8 bases between. The CDR3 is CASSSGEDTQYF. For the CDR3, the DNA is TGTGCCAGCAGCTCAGGGGAGGATACGCAGTATTTT.

The rearrangement uses TRBV19 and TRBJ1-5; 11 bases are a match to TRBD1. V shed 5 bases, J shed 6 bases, and the junction held 9 bases outside the gene matches. Germline V gene lookup returns CDR1 LNHDA and CDR2 SQIVND (reference sequence). The CDR3 sequence is 16 residues long. CDR3 sequence reads: CASSSSPDRGPQPQHF. The CDR3 DNA reads TGTGCCAGTAGTTCATCGCCGGACAGGGGGCCTCAGCCCCAGCATTTT.

CDR3 nucleotides: TGTGCCAGTAGTATAGTACCCGGCACAGATACGCAGTATTTT. As protein: CASSIVPGTDTQYF. This rearrangement joins TRBV19 to TRBJ2-3; the D is unclear. Per germline, CDR1 LNHDA and CDR2 SQIVND (reference sequence). The V and J ends lost 1 base and 1 base respectively, with 6 bases between them. The CDR3 totals 14 residues.

This chain connects TRBV7-6 to TRBJ1-5; a possible D gene is TRBD1 (6 bases). CDR3 length equals 15 residues. CDR1 and CDR2 (germline): SGHVS, FNYEAQ. V was shortened by 2 bases and J by 3 bases, with 11 bases between the two germline ends. CDR3 nucleotide sequence: TGTGCCAGCAGCTTATTACAGGGTTTCAATCAGCCCCAGCATTTT. It codes for CASSLLQGFNQPQHF.

The rearrangement uses TRBV11-3 and TRBJ2-2; 7 nucleotides agree with TRBD1. The CDR3 is made up of 14 amino acids. Losses at the gene ends were 5 bases for V and 5 bases for J; bases not matched to a gene: 5. CDR1 is SGHNT and CDR2 is YENEEA in the germline V gene. CDR3 residues: CASSGQVPTGELFF. DNA of the CDR3: TGTGCCAGCAGCGGACAGGTCCCGACCGGGGAGCTGTTTTTT.

The gene calls are TRBV27 and TRBJ2-7; D is possibly TRBD1 (6 bases). Germline assignment: CDR1 MNHEY and CDR2 SMNVEV (reference sequence). There are 13 residues in the CDR3. Trimming took 6 bases from V and 0 from J, leaving 9 bases between them. CDR3 sequence: CASRQGSSYEQYF. CDR3 sequence (DNA): TGTGCCAGCAGACAGGGAAGCTCCTACGAGCAGTACTTC.

The chain is built from TRBV6-1 and TRBJ2-7; 12 bases fit TRBD2. This CDR3 contains 14 residues. CDR1 MNHNS and CDR2 SASEGT come from the germline V gene. V was clipped by 6 bases and J by 5 bases; unmatched bases: 5. For the CDR3, the DNA is TGTGCCAGCAGGGACTGGACTAGCGGGGACGAGCAGTACTTC. Its protein is CASRDWTSGDEQYF.

V gene TRBV4-3 combines with J gene TRBJ2-3; 16 bases are a match to TRBD2. The CDR3 is 15 amino acids. The V gene end was trimmed by 4 bases and the J gene end by 14 bases; junction bases not matched to a gene: 9. Germline V gene sequence: CDR1 LGHNA, CDR2 YSLEER. The CDR3 nucleotides are TGCGCCAGCAGCCCGGGACTAGCGGGGGGGCCCATTCTGTATTTT. This encodes CASSPGLAGGPILYF.